Shown below are 29 T cell receptor beta chains from a single sample sequenced in a study of cytomegalovirus exposure and HLA in healthy donors. Sequenced by immunoSEQ multiplex PCR; TCRdb stores in-frame clones only, minus some. This sample has 200,000 to 250,000 clones, with 75% to 90% found just once. Sequencing used PBMCs. Every receptor here comes from a young woman in good health and CMV-seronegative.

A remark on this clone: Other nucleotide sequences from this sample produce the same CDR3. The chain has TRBV18 and TRBJ1-2; the match to TRBD1 covers 7 bases. J lost 5 bases, V lost 3 bases, and 3 bases had no gene match. The CDR3 covers 13 residues. CDR1 is KGHSH and CDR2 is LQKENI in the germline V gene. Written as DNA, the CDR3 is TGTGCCAGCTCACCCGGGACAGATTATGGCTACACCTTC. This encodes CASSPGTDYGYTF.

In this sample, this clone turned up a few times. The chain carries TRBV25-1 and TRBJ1-5; D gene uncertain. V lost 3 bases, J lost 6 bases, and 6 bases lay in between. The germline gives CDR1 MGHDK, CDR2 SYGVNS. CDR3 length equals 12 residues. DNA of the CDR3: TGTGCCAGCAGTGACCCGGTTCAGCCCCAGCATTTT. Translated: CASSDPVQPQHF.

The J gene is TRBJ2-7, the V gene TRBV7-8; D may be TRBD1 or TRBD2 (5 bases each). In germline, CDR1 is SGHVS, CDR2 FQNEAQ. V lost 0 bases, J lost 6 bases, and 6 bases lay in between. The CDR3 loop spans 12 amino acids. The CDR3 reads CASSLARGEQYF. CDR3 coding DNA: TGTGCCAGCAGCTTAGCGAGGGGCGAGCAGTACTTC.

The V gene is TRBV4-2, the J gene TRBJ2-1; D uncertain. V was pared by 0 bases and J by 2 bases, with 8 bases between. The CDR3 is 15 residues long. CDR1 and CDR2 from the germline V gene are LGHNA and YNFKEQ. The CDR3 sequence: CASSQDLHPYNEQFF. CDR3 nucleotides: TGTGCCAGCAGCCAAGATCTTCACCCCTACAATGAGCAGTTCTTC.

The chain carries TRBV5-1 and TRBJ2-7, with 8 bases that match TRBD1. This CDR3 contains 14 residues. Germline assignment: CDR1 SGHRS and CDR2 YFSETQ. With V trimmed by 3 bases and J by 2 bases, 4 bases remained unmatched. The CDR3 loop is CASSYGQGAYEQYF. The CDR3 DNA follows: TGCGCCAGCAGCTATGGACAGGGAGCCTACGAGCAGTACTTC.

The rearrangement links TRBV9 to TRBJ1-1; maybe TRBD1 (6 bases). This CDR3 has 17 residues. V was shortened by 1 base and J by 4 bases, with 20 bases between the two germline ends. Per germline, CDR1 SGDLS and CDR2 YYNGEE. CDR3 nucleotide sequence: TGTGCCAGCAGCGTAACCCCCTGGGGGGCCCGGCTCACTGAAGCTTTCTTT. Amino acids: CASSVTPWGARLTEAFF.

The V and J genes are TRBV5-1 and TRBJ2-3, with D perhaps matching TRBD1 or TRBD2 (5 bases each). Germline CDR1 is SGHRS and CDR2 is YFSETQ. The CDR3 extends over 16 amino acids. The germline V and J ends were trimmed by 0 bases and 2 bases, with 13 bases remaining between them. CDR3 in DNA: TGCGCCAGCAGCTTGGTCGGGGACCGGGCCACAGATACGCAGTATTTT. This sequence encodes CASSLVGDRATDTQYF.

The chain combines TRBV5-1 with TRBJ2-3, with D hard to call. The V gene lost 5 bases and the J gene lost 2 bases, with 15 bases spanning the gap. Germline V CDR1 and CDR2: SGHRS, YFSETQ. This CDR3 comprises 15 residues. For the CDR3, the DNA is TGCGCCAGCAGAGAGGACGGATTAAACACAGATACGCAGTATTTT. Translated: CASREDGLNTDTQYF.

The gene calls are TRBV5-1 and TRBJ2-5; D possibly corresponds to TRBD1 (5 bases). Germline V gene lookup returns CDR1 SGHRS and CDR2 YFSETQ. The CDR3 has 14 residues. Trimming took off 1 base at V and 4 bases at J, with 11 bases between the two ends. CDR3 in DNA: TGCGCCAGCAGCTTGCGGATGGGGCGAGAGACCCAGTACTTC. It translates to CASSLRMGRETQYF.

CDR3 in amino acids: CASSMGAGGTYEQYF. CDR3 nucleotides: TGTGCCAGCAGCATGGGAGCGGGAGGAACCTACGAGCAGTACTTC. This chain links TRBV11-2 with TRBJ2-7; 9 bases are a match to TRBD2. Trimming at V came to 5 bases and at J to 2 bases, leaving 7 bases not matched to a gene. The CDR3 runs to 15 residues. In germline, CDR1 is SGHAT, CDR2 FQNNGV. Based on the CDR3 plus reference TRBV11-2 and TRBJ2-7, the full variable domain is EAGVAQSPRYKIIEKRQSVAFWCNPISGHATLYWYQQILGQGPKLLIQFQNNGVVDDSQLPKDRFSAERLKGVDSTLKIQPAKLEDSAVYLCASSMGAGGTYEQYFGPGTRLTVT.

This clone was counted a few times. The V gene is TRBV5-1, the J gene TRBJ1-4, with a weak D call TRBD1 (6 bases). Trimming took off 0 bases at V and 8 bases at J, with 11 bases between the two ends. This CDR3 comprises 14 residues. The V gene's germline CDR1 is SGHRS and CDR2 YFSETQ. Here the CDR3 reads CASSLDREGEKLFF. As DNA, the CDR3 is TGCGCCAGCAGCTTGGACAGGGAGGGAGAAAAACTGTTTTTT.

This clone was picked up a small number of times. This rearrangement joins TRBV7-9 to TRBJ2-7; 8 bases fit TRBD1. The CDR3 sequence is 15 residues long. J gave up 6 bases and V 1 base, and 8 bases lay outside the gene matches. Germline loops: CDR1 SEHNR, CDR2 FQNEAQ (reference sequence). The CDR3 loop is CASSLDGDRTAEQYF. The CDR3 DNA reads TGTGCCAGCAGCTTAGACGGGGACAGGACTGCCGAGCAGTACTTC.

J is TRBJ1-2 and V is TRBV5-6, with D possibly being TRBD1 (6 bases). Per germline, CDR1 SGHDT and CDR2 YYEEEE. V lost 3 bases and J 4 bases, leaving 16 bases between the germline ends. There are 15 residues in the CDR3. CDR3 residues: CASSSPTGLSYGYTF. CDR3 bases: TGTGCCAGCAGCTCGCCTACAGGGTTATCCTATGGCTACACCTTC. Full variable domain (outside the CDR3, taken from reference TRBV5-6 and TRBJ1-2): DAGVTQSPTHLIKTRGQQVTLRCSPKSGHDTVSWYQQALGQGPQFIFQYYEEEERQRGNFPDRFSGHQFPNYSSELNVNALLLGDSALYLCASSSPTGLSYGYTFGSGTRLTVV.

V usage is TRBV2 and J usage is TRBJ1-5; TRBD1 matches at 8 bases. Unmatched junction bases numbered 12, after V lost 4 bases and J lost 1 base. Germline V CDR1 and CDR2: SNHLY, FYNNEI. There are 18 residues in the CDR3. CDR3 protein: CASSGFTVRTGSNQPQHF. In nucleotides, the CDR3 is TGTGCCAGCAGTGGATTCACCGTCAGGACAGGGAGCAATCAGCCCCAGCATTTT.

The J gene is TRBJ2-1, the V gene TRBV5-1, with 7 bases identical to TRBD2. J gave up 7 bases and V 4 bases, and 8 bases lay outside the gene matches. CDR1 and CDR2 from the germline V gene are SGHRS and YFSETQ. The CDR3 is 14 residues long. For the CDR3, the DNA is TGCGCCAGCAGCAAAGGGACTAACAGTAATGAGCAGTTCTTC. Its protein is CASSKGTNSNEQFF. Together with reference TRBV5-1 and TRBJ2-1, the CDR3 gives the full variable domain: KAGVTQTPRYLIKTRGQQVTLSCSPISGHRSVSWYQQTPGQGLQFLFEYFSETQRNKGNFPGRFSGRQFSNSRSEMNVSTLELGDSALYLCASSKGTNSNEQFFGPGTRLTVL.

The DNA for the CDR3 is TGTGCCAGTAGTATTATAGGCTCCAACTATGGCTACACCTTC. Translation gives CASSIIGSNYGYTF. V and J are TRBV19 and TRBJ1-2; D is unclear. The CDR3 runs to 14 residues. V was pared by 3 bases and J by 2 bases, with 10 bases between. Germline loops: CDR1 LNHDA, CDR2 SQIVND (reference sequence).

J is TRBJ1-2 and V is TRBV28; TRBD1 is a possible D gene (6 bases). From germline, CDR1 is MDHEN and CDR2 SYDVKM. Trimming cost V 5 bases and J 5 bases, with 12 bases left between them. This CDR3 spans 13 amino acids. The CDR3 spells CASSPGHTYGYTF. The CDR3 coding sequence is TGTGCCAGCAGTCCGGGACATACATATGGCTACACCTTC.

The CDR3 DNA reads TGTGCCAGCAGCCTGGGTCCCCAGGGGCAGCCCCAGCATTTT. This encodes CASSLGPQGQPQHF. The chain joins TRBV9 to TRBJ1-5; tentative D call: TRBD1 (6 bases). From germline, CDR1 is SGDLS and CDR2 YYNGEE. The V and J ends lost 4 bases and 7 bases respectively, with 15 bases between them. The CDR3 sequence is 14 residues long.

The J gene is TRBJ1-2, the V gene TRBV9; 9 bases are a match to TRBD1. Germline trimming cut 3 bases from V and 9 bases from J; bases unmatched to any gene: 18. The CDR3 is 17 amino acids. CDR1 is SGDLS, CDR2 YYNGEE, per germline. The CDR3 nucleotides are TGTGCCAGCAGCGCTTCCAACAGGGGGCGAGCTTTTATGAGCTACACCTTC. It codes for CASSASNRGRAFMSYTF.

The chain couples TRBV29-1 to TRBJ1-2; D might be TRBD1 (6 bases). Deletions cut 6 bases from V and 4 bases from J, with 18 bases between. The germline gives CDR1 SQVTM, CDR2 ANQGSEA. This CDR3 region has 14 residues. The CDR3, as DNA: TGCAGCGTACAAGGACAGACCGCCAGCTATGGCTACACCTTC. Amino acid sequence: CSVQGQTASYGYTF. Full variable domain (rest looked up from reference TRBV29-1 and TRBJ1-2): SAVISQKPSRDICQRGTSLTIQCQVDSQVTMMFWYRQQPGQSLTLIATANQGSEATYESGFVIDKFPISRPNLTFSTLTVSNMSPEDSSIYLCSVQGQTASYGYTFGSGTRLTVV.

The rearrangement joins TRBV2 to TRBJ2-3, with D tentatively TRBD2 (6 bases). Trimming removed 7 bases from V and 0 bases from J, with 17 bases in between. The CDR3 consists of 16 residues. Per germline, CDR1 SNHLY and CDR2 FYNNEI. CDR3: CASIPVRDWSTDTQYF. DNA of the CDR3: TGTGCCAGCATTCCGGTCAGGGACTGGAGCACAGATACGCAGTATTTT.

The V and J genes are TRBV2 and TRBJ1-4, with D unclear. The CDR3 spans 15 residues. V was pared by 2 bases and J by 3 bases, with 10 bases between. In germline, CDR1 is SNHLY, CDR2 FYNNEI. The CDR3 coding sequence is TGTGCCAGCAGTGAACAAGGGTTGGCTAATGAAAAACTGTTTTTT. It codes for CASSEQGLANEKLFF. Complete variable domain (other parts from reference TRBV2 and TRBJ1-4): EPEVTQTPSHQVTQMGQEVILRCVPISNHLYFYWYRQILGQKVEFLVSFYNNEISEKSEIFDDQFSVERPDGSNFTLKIRSTKLEDSAMYFCASSEQGLANEKLFFGSGTQLSVL.

V gene TRBV7-9 combines with J gene TRBJ2-7; D is unclear. The CDR3 runs to 11 residues. V gave up 5 bases and J gave up 3 bases, with 5 bases separating them. Germline values: CDR1 SEHNR, CDR2 FQNEAQ (reference sequence). For the CDR3, the DNA is TGTGCCAGCAGCGAGTTCTACGAGCAGTACTTC. This gives the protein CASSEFYEQYF.

The chain couples TRBV10-1 to TRBJ2-2; 7 positions agree with TRBD1. CDR1 and CDR2 (germline): WNHNN, SYGVQD (reference sequence). CDR3 size: 16 residues. Trimming cost V 5 bases and J 9 bases; bases outside gene matches: 15. CDR3 DNA: TGCGCCAGCAGTCAAGACCCGACAGGGCAGAGGAGGGAGCTGTTTTTT. Its protein is CASSQDPTGQRRELFF.

V usage is TRBV19 and J usage is TRBJ1-1; maybe TRBD1 (6 bases). Germline CDR1 reads LNHDA; CDR2 reads SQIVND (reference sequence). Trimming removed 5 bases from V and 1 base from J, with 11 bases in between. The CDR3 is 14 amino acids. CDR3 DNA: TGTGCCAGTAGTGCCATACAGGGGAACACTGAAGCTTTCTTT. This gives the protein CASSAIQGNTEAFF.

The sample holds many counts of this clone. The rearrangement uses TRBV10-3 and TRBJ1-1; D remains unclear. The CDR3 is 13 residues long. V was cut by 9 bases and J by 0 bases, with 11 bases left in between. Looked up from germline, CDR1 is ENHRY and CDR2 is SYGVKD. DNA for the CDR3: TGTGCCATAACAGCTTCAATGAACACTGAAGCTTTCTTT. Its protein product is CAITASMNTEAFF.

This chain joins TRBV2 and TRBJ2-5; D gene ambiguous. Per the germline V gene, CDR1 is SNHLY and CDR2 is FYNNEI. Trimming removed 5 bases from V and 5 bases from J, with 3 bases in between. The CDR3 has 10 amino acids. DNA of the CDR3: TGTGCCAGCAGTTACGAGACCCAGTACTTC. Translated, it gives CASSYETQYF.

The chain combines TRBV5-6 with TRBJ1-3, with 7 nucleotides matching TRBD1. The V gene's germline CDR1 is SGHDT and CDR2 YYEEEE. This CDR3 has 13 residues. Losses at the gene ends were 4 bases for V and 8 bases for J; bases not matched to a gene: 6. The CDR3 bases are TGTGCCAGCAGCACTACAGGGGAGGACACCATATATTTT. This encodes CASSTTGEDTIYF.

The gene calls are TRBV7-8 and TRBJ2-1, with D unresolved. Germline V gene sequence: CDR1 SGHVS, CDR2 FQNEAQ. This CDR3 contains 15 residues. V lost 2 bases and J 4 bases, leaving 12 bases between the germline ends. The CDR3 nucleotides are TGTGCCAGCAGCTTATTGGCACCGCGGTACAATGAGCAGTTCTTC. Amino acid sequence: CASSLLAPRYNEQFF.